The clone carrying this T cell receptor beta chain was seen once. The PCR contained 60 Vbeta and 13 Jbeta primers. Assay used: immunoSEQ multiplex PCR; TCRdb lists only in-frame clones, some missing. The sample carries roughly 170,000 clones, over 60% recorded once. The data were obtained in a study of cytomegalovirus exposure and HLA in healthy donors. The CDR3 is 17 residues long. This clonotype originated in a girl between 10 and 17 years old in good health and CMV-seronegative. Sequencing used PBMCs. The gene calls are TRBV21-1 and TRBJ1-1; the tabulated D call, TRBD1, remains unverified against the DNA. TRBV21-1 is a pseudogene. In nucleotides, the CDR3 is TGTGCCAGCAGCAAAGCGGGGACAGGGACAGGGGGGGCTGAAGCTTTCTTT. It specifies CASSKAGTGTGGAEAFF.